The 3 T cell receptor beta chains below all came from one sample that was sequenced in a study of control samples from healthy donors and cancer patients (dated by TCRdb to about 2020). The library was obtained by the immunoSEQ multiplex PCR assay. TCRdb holds this immuneACCESS table with in-frame rearrangements only. Some clones are missing; in checked studies, unresolved V genes explain under half, and the rest has no known cause. The sample profile shows about 98,000 clones; 79% of them were found once. The leading ten clones occupy under 12% of the sample. Input material: blood. The receptors shown here come from a woman younger than 45 in good health.

This clone was found once. The chain uses TRBV18 and TRBJ2-5, with D unclear. CDR3 length: 13 residues. V was trimmed by 2 bases and J by 3 bases, leaving 7 bases between them. The V gene's germline CDR1 is KGHSH and CDR2 LQKENI. The CDR3 DNA reads TGTGCCAGCTCACCAGGGCATGAAGAGACCCAGTACTTC. This encodes CASSPGHEETQYF.

The chain combines TRBV7-2 with TRBJ2-3; 10 positions agree with TRBD2. Germline V gene sequence: CDR1 SGHTA, CDR2 FQGNSA. The CDR3 is 16 amino acids. Unmatched junction bases numbered 6, after V lost 1 base and J lost 5 bases. The CDR3 protein is CASSLVGTSEVDTQYF. CDR3 nucleotide sequence: TGTGCCAGCAGCTTAGTCGGGACTAGCGAAGTAGATACGCAGTATTTT.

The chain employs TRBV5-4 and TRBJ2-2; no clear D. This CDR3 has 13 residues. Germline loops: CDR1 SGHNT, CDR2 YYREEE (reference sequence). V was clipped by 0 bases and J by 7 bases, with 7 bases between them. CDR3 in DNA: TGTGCCAGCAGCTTGGAACGGATCGGGGAGCTGTTTTTT. It translates to CASSLERIGELFF. Complete variable domain (other parts from reference TRBV5-4 and TRBJ2-2): ETGVTQSPTHLIKTRGQQVTLRCSSQSGHNTVSWYQQALGQGPQFIFQYYREEENGRGNFPPRFSGLQFPNYSSELNVNALELDDSALYLCASSLERIGELFFGEGSRLTVL.